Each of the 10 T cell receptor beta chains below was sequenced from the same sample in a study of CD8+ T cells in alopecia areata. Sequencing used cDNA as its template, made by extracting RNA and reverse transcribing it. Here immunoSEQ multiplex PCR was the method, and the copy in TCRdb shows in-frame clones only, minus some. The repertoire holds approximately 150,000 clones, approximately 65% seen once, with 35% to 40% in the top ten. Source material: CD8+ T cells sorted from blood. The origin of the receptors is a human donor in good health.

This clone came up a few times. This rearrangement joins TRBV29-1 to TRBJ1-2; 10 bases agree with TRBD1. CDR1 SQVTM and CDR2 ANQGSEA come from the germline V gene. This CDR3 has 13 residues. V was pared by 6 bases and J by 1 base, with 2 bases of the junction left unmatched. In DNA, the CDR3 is TGCAGCGTCGGGACAGGGGTTAACTATGGCTACACCTTC. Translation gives CSVGTGVNYGYTF.

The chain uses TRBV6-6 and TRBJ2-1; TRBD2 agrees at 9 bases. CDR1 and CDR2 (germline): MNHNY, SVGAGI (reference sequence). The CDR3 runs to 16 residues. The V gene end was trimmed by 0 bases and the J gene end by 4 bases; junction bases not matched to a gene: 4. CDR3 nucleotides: TGTGCCAGCAGTTACTCCCTAGCGGGAATTTACAATGAGCAGTTCTTC. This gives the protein CASSYSLAGIYNEQFF.

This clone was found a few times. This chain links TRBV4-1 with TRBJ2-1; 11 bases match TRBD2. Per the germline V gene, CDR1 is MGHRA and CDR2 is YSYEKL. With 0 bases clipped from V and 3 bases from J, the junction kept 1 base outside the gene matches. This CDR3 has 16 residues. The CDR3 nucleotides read TGCGCCAGCAGCCAAGAGACTAGCGGGATCTACAATGAGCAGTTCTTC. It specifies CASSQETSGIYNEQFF.

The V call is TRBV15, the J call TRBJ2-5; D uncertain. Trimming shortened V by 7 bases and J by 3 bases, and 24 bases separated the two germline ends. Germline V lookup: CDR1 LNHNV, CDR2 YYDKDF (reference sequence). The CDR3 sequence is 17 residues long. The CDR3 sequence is CATTSSHLLTHEETQYF. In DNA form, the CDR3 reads TGTGCCACCACCTCCTCCCACCTCCTAACCCACGAAGAGACCCAGTACTTC.

This chain's CDR3 is CAWSAPVGDDYGYTF. The CDR3 nucleotides are TGTGCCTGGAGTGCCCCAGTGGGGGATGACTATGGCTACACCTTC. The rearrangement uses TRBV30 and TRBJ1-2, with a weak D call TRBD1 (5 bases). V was pared by 1 base and J by 3 bases, with 15 bases between. The CDR3 sequence is 15 residues long. Germline V gene sequence: CDR1 GTSNPN, CDR2 SVGIG (reference sequence). Variable domain in full (rest from reference TRBV30 and TRBJ1-2): SQTIHQWPATLVQPVGSPLSLECTVEGTSNPNLYWYRQAAGRGLQLLFYSVGIGQISSEVPQNLSASRPQDRQFILSSKKLLLSDSGFYLCAWSAPVGDDYGYTFGSGTRLTVV.

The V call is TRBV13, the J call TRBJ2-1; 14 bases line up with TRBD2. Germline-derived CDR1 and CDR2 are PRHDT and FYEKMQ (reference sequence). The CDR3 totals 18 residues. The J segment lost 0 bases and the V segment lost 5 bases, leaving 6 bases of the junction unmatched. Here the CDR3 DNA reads TGTGCCAGCAGCCCAGGGACTAGCGGGAGCGGCTCCTACAATGAGCAGTTCTTC. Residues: CASSPGTSGSGSYNEQFF.

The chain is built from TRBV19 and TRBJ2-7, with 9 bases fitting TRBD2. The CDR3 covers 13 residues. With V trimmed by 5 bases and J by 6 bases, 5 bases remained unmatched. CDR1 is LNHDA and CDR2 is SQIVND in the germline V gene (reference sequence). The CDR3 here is CASSLAGDTEQYF. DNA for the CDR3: TGTGCCAGTAGTTTAGCGGGAGACACCGAGCAGTACTTC.

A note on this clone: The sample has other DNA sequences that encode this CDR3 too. The CDR3 is CASSQASSYEQYF. The DNA for the CDR3 is TGCGCCAGCAGCCAAGCCAGCTCCTACGAGCAGTACTTC. The genes are TRBV4-1 and TRBJ2-7; D remains ambiguous. The CDR3 extends over 13 amino acids. Germline CDR1 MGHRA, CDR2 YSYEKL. V lost 1 base and J lost 0, with 4 bases in between.

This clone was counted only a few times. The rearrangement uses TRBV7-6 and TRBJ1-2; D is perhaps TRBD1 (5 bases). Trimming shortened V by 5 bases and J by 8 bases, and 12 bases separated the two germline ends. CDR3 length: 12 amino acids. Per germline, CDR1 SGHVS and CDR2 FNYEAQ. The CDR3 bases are TGTGCCAGCAGCCCCGGGGGGAACGGCTACACCTTC. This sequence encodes CASSPGGNGYTF.

DNA for the CDR3: TGTGCCAGCAGTTCCGACGTTACGGGAAACATTCAGTACTTC. Translating gives CASSSDVTGNIQYF. This rearrangement joins TRBV27 to TRBJ2-4; D gene ambiguous. This CDR3 region has 14 residues. Germline V gene data show CDR1 as MNHEY and CDR2 as SMNVEV (reference sequence). Trimming cost V 4 bases and J 6 bases, with 13 bases left between them.